These T cell receptor beta chains were read from a single sample in a study of blood T cell repertoires in COVID-19. TCRdb keeps only in-frame clones here, not all; method: immunoSEQ multiplex PCR. This sample yields about 160,000 clones, of which approximately 83% are seen a single time; 10% to 15% belongs to the top ten. Sequenced input: peripheral blood. The receptors were sampled from a man between 65 and 80 years old who had recovered from COVID-19. CDR3s include the opening cysteine and the closing phenylalanine or tryptophan. Each record gives: clone size, D gene, V gene, J gene, CDR3 protein, CDR3 DNA. A D gene is named only where the DNA matches it firmly. Size is omitted from some rows. Given values are once, few, many or a class for expanded clones.

-	TRBD1	TRBV9	TRBJ1-4	CASSDPRQGGYEKLFF	TGTGCCAGCAGCGACCCTAGACAGGGGGGGTATGAAAAACTGTTTTTT
-	TRBD1	TRBV30	TRBJ1-2	CAANRGENGYTF	TGTGCCGCAAACAGGGGTGAGAATGGCTACACCTTC
-	-	TRBV7-9	TRBJ2-1	CASSPNREQFF	TGTGCCAGCAGCCCTAATCGAGAGCAGTTCTTC
-	TRBD1	TRBV28	TRBJ2-3	CASSRPLGQGVTFVYF	TGTGCCAGCAGTCGTCCGTTGGGACAGGGGGTTACATTCGTGTATTTT
few	TRBD1	TRBV28	TRBJ1-4	CACSKGAREKLFF	TGTGCCTGCTCGAAGGGGGCGCGTGAAAAACTGTTTTTT
-	TRBD1	TRBV10-3	TRBJ1-5	CAISLTGDGQPQHF	TGTGCCATCAGCTTGACAGGGGATGGCCAGCCCCAGCATTTT
-	-	TRBV7-2	TRBJ1-5	CASSLRTGGNQPQHF	TGTGCCAGCAGCTTACGGACGGGCGGGAATCAGCCCCAGCATTTT
-	-	TRBV28	TRBJ1-5	CASSPPRGGPGQPQHF	TGTGCCAGCAGCCCACCCCGGGGGGGCCCAGGTCAGCCCCAGCATTTT
-	TRBD1	TRBV5-8	TRBJ2-2	CASSFDRGSTGELFF	TGTGCCAGCAGCTTCGACAGGGGGTCCACCGGGGAGCTGTTTTTT
-	-	TRBV7-9	TRBJ2-1	CASSLDRASYNEQFF	TGTGCCAGCAGCTTAGACAGGGCCTCCTACAATGAGCAGTTCTTC
-	-	TRBV6-5	TRBJ1-2	CASRAVGGGPYGYTF	TGTGCCAGCAGAGCCGTTGGGGGCGGGCCCTATGGCTACACCTTC
few	-	TRBV9	TRBJ1-5	CASSVDSGVQPQHF	TGTGCCAGCAGCGTAGACTCGGGTGTTCAGCCCCAGCATTTT
-	TRBD2	TRBV19	TRBJ2-3	CASSQKTSASTDTQYF	TGTGCCAGTAGTCAAAAGACTAGCGCAAGCACAGATACGCAGTATTTT
-	TRBD2	TRBV5-1	TRBJ2-1	CASSLGLTSGSSYNEQFF	TGCGCCAGCAGCTTGGGGCTGACTAGCGGGAGCTCCTACAATGAGCAGTTCTTC
once	-	TRBV5-1	TRBJ2-3	CASSLVGGADTQYF	TGCGCCAGCAGCTTGGTTGGGGGCGCAGATACGCAGTATTTT
-	TRBD1	TRBV6-5	TRBJ1-5	CASSAGQGSNQPQHF	TGTGCCAGCAGCGCAGGACAGGGTAGCAATCAGCCCCAGCATTTT
-	-	TRBV5-4	TRBJ2-6	CASSLLGLSSGANVLTF	TGTGCCAGCAGCTTGCTTGGACTGTCCTCTGGGGCCAACGTCCTGACTTTC
few	TRBD2	TRBV27	TRBJ2-3	CASSTSGRVTDTQYF	TGTGCCAGCAGTACAAGCGGGAGGGTCACAGATACGCAGTATTTT
-	TRBD1	TRBV7-2	TRBJ2-7	CASSPGDRTKREQYF	TGTGCCAGCAGCCCAGGGGACAGGACCAAGAGGGAGCAGTACTTC
-	-	TRBV6-1	TRBJ1-1	CASSEKQKSMNTEAFF	TGTGCCAGCAGTGAAAAACAGAAGAGCATGAACACTGAAGCTTTCTTT
-	TRBD1	TRBV2	TRBJ2-7	CASSEGQGAYEQYF	TGTGCCAGCAGTGAAGGACAGGGGGCATACGAGCAGTACTTC
-	TRBD1	TRBV15	TRBJ1-1	CATSRDLLGTANTEAFF	TGTGCCACCAGCAGAGATTTATTGGGGACAGCGAACACTGAAGCTTTCTTT
few	-	TRBV12-3/TRBV12-4	TRBJ1-1	CASSTGQNTEAFF	TGTGCCAGCAGTACGGGACAGAACACTGAAGCTTTCTTT
few	TRBD2	TRBV5-1	TRBJ2-1	CASSRGSLAGVRSEQFF	TGCGCCAGCAGCAGAGGGTCACTAGCGGGAGTAAGAAGCGAGCAGTTCTTC
few	-	TRBV9	TRBJ2-7	CASSAEYPPYEQYF	TGTGCCAGCAGCGCTGAGTACCCCCCCTACGAGCAGTACTTC
-	TRBD2	TRBV15	TRBJ2-1	CATRREGRGEQFF	TGTGCCACTAGGAGGGAGGGCCGAGGTGAGCAGTTCTTC
-	-	TRBV5-1	TRBJ2-7	CASSPGPPTYEQYF	TGCGCCAGCAGCCCCGGTCCCCCTACCTACGAGCAGTACTTC
-	-	TRBV5-1	TRBJ2-7	CASSLGLSSYEQYF	TGCGCCAGCAGCTTGGGACTGAGCTCCTACGAGCAGTACTTC
-	TRBD1	TRBV27	TRBJ2-7	CASSIRTGSTYEQYF	TGTGCCAGCAGCATAAGGACAGGGTCGACCTACGAGCAGTACTTC
medium-sized	TRBD2	TRBV2	TRBJ2-7	CASSERTSGSPYEQYF	TGTGCCAGCAGTGAACGGACTAGCGGGAGCCCCTACGAGCAGTACTTC
once	-	TRBV6-1	TRBJ2-3	CASSEDSFTDTQYF	TGTGCCAGCAGTGAAGACAGCTTCACAGATACGCAGTATTTT
-	-	TRBV24-1	TRBJ1-1	CAILGLKEDTEAFF	TGTGCCATCCTAGGGTTAAAGGAGGACACTGAAGCTTTCTTT